A selection of T cell receptor beta chains follows, all from one sample in a study of OX40 agonist ivuxolimab in advanced cancers. Libraries were prepared by immunoSEQ multiplex PCR; TCRdb keeps only in-frame clonotypes and omits some of them. Of about 70,000 clones in the sample, about 88% were seen once. Source: CD4+ or CD8+ T cells sorted from blood, taken in a trial of the OX40 agonist ivuxolimab. These receptor sequences come from an adult with an advanced solid tumor such as melanoma, head and neck, liver or kidney cancer. The conserved cysteine and the conserved F or W are not part of the CDR3 here. D genes are given only for firm matches. Size values are once, few and many counts, or a class for expanded clones, and some rows have none.

CDR3aa,v_gene,abundance,d_gene,j_gene
ASSPTSGRRGETQY,TRBV11-2,.,TRBD2,TRBJ2-5
ASSSLGQSYEQY,TRBV5-4,.,.,TRBJ2-7
ASSGTSGSEQY,TRBV18,.,TRBD2,.
ASSSLSVLNYGYT,TRBV6-5,.,.,TRBJ1-2
ASSQGERQPQH,TRBV6-4,.,TRBD1,TRBJ1-5
ASSAGTGFTEAF,TRBV9,once,TRBD1,TRBJ1-1
ASSPGDRDGNQPQH,TRBV9,.,TRBD1,TRBJ1-5
ASSLSGLAGGLNEQF,TRBV27,.,TRBD2,TRBJ2-1
ASKGTFGTASLRGYT,TRBV28,.,TRBD1,TRBJ1-2
ASHPRGNTEAF,TRBV18,.,.,TRBJ1-1
ASSIGGQGASYEQY,TRBV19,.,TRBD1,TRBJ2-7
ASSPGTGFYEQF,TRBV7-7,.,TRBD1,TRBJ2-1
ASSHYSEAF,TRBV14,.,.,TRBJ1-1
ASSTGAENEQF,TRBV5-1,.,.,TRBJ2-1
ASSSFGTEYGYT,TRBV28,.,.,TRBJ1-2
ASRWPGLAGGPSDEQY,TRBV12-2,.,.,.
ASSLRTDEQY,TRBV28,.,.,.
ASSEGGQPQH,TRBV6-5,.,.,TRBJ1-5
AISESRGGMNTGELF,TRBV10-3,.,.,TRBJ2-2
ASSLVTDGHEQF,TRBV7-9,.,.,TRBJ2-1
ASSSGHNEQF,TRBV5-5,.,.,TRBJ2-1
ASSLESLSYGYT,TRBV5-5,.,.,TRBJ1-2
ASSLGGEYEQY,TRBV5-6,.,.,TRBJ2-7
ASSLSGEVNEQY,TRBV28,few,.,TRBJ2-7
ASSFDRTSGNTIY,TRBV11-2,.,.,TRBJ1-3
ASSFDGKGGNTIY,TRBV7-9,.,.,TRBJ1-3
ASSDRGTEAF,TRBV5-1,.,TRBD1,TRBJ1-1
ASSSPGTSGRWTDTQY,TRBV27,.,TRBD2,TRBJ2-3
ASSSTGQGFYEQY,TRBV7-6,.,TRBD1,TRBJ2-7
ASRQGDQPQH,TRBV23-1,.,.,TRBJ1-5
ASSATRGAGGPHEQF,TRBV2,.,TRBD2,TRBJ2-1
ASSLDGTRDRPQH,TRBV5-1,.,.,TRBJ1-5
ASAKGATSYNEQF,TRBV19,.,TRBD1,TRBJ2-1